This T cell receptor (beta chain) was recorded in a study of CD8 T cells in ankylosing spondylitis. Regarding the study as a whole: A motif in TCR beta, a set of roughly eight highly homologous variants, appeared characteristic of ankylosing spondylitis blood.

This clonotype was picked up many times. Its antigen remains unidentified. The CDR3 totals 16 residues. J lost 1 base, V lost 5 bases, and 7 bases had no gene match. Quantitative 5'-RACE was performed with molecular barcodes, and it yielded the TCR beta libraries. TCRdb itself ran the 5' RACE reads through MiXCR, one entry per CDR3 protein. The sample contains about 130,000 distinct CDR3 sequences, more than 6.5% of which appear only once. The sequenced sample was blood, either unsorted or a sorted T cell fraction (not recorded which). The origin of this receptor is a male donor with ankylosing spondylitis or in good health (not recorded which). The chain is built from TRBV12-3 or TRBV12-4 and TRBJ2-5; TRBD2 matches 10 bases. CDR3 DNA sequence: TGTGCCAGCAGTGAGGGGGGACTAGCGACCCAAGAGACCCAGTACTTC. It yields the protein CASSEGGLATQETQYF.